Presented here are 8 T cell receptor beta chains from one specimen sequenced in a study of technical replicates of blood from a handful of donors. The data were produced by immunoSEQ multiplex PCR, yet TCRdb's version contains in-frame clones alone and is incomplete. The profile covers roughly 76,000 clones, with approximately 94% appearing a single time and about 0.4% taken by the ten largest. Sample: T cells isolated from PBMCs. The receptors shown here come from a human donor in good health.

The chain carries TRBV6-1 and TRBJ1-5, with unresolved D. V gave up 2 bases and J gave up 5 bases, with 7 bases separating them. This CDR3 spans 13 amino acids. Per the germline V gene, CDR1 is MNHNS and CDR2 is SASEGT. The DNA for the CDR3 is TGTGCCAGCAGTGAATTCCCGTATCAGCCCCAGCATTTT. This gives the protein CASSEFPYQPQHF.

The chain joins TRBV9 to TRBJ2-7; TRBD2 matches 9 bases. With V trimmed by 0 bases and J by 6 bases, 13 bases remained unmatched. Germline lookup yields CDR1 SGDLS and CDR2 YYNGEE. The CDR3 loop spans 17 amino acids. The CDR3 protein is CASSVGGGLAGSPEQYF. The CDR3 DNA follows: TGTGCCAGCAGCGTAGGAGGAGGTCTAGCGGGGTCACCCGAGCAGTACTTC.

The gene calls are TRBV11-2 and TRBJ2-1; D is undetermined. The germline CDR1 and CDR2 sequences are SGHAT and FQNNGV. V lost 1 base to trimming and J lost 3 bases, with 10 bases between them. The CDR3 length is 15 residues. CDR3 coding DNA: TGTGCCAGCAGCTTAGGAGCGTCGTACTACAATGAGCAGTTCTTC. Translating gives CASSLGASYYNEQFF. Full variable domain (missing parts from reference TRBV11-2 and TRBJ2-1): EAGVAQSPRYKIIEKRQSVAFWCNPISGHATLYWYQQILGQGPKLLIQFQNNGVVDDSQLPKDRFSAERLKGVDSTLKIQPAKLEDSAVYLCASSLGASYYNEQFFGPGTRLTVL.

CDR3 sequence reads: CASGPQGLADNEQFF. The CDR3 region has the DNA TGTGCTAGTGGTCCCCAGGGACTAGCGGACAATGAGCAGTTCTTC. This chain joins TRBV12-5 and TRBJ2-1; 11 bases are shared with TRBD2. The length of the CDR3 is 15 residues. Germline CDR1 LGHNT, CDR2 FRNRAP. V lost 5 bases and J lost 5; bases outside the gene matches: 5.

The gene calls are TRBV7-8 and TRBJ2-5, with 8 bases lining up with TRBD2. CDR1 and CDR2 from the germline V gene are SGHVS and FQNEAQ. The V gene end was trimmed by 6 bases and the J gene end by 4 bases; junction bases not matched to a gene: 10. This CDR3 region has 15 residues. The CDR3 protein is CASRPSGRNRETQYF. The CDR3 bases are TGTGCCAGCAGACCAAGCGGGAGAAATAGAGAGACCCAGTACTTC. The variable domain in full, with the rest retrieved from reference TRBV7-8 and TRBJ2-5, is GAGVSQSPRYKVAKRGQDVALRCDPISGHVSLFWYQQALGQGPEFLTYFQNEAQLDKSGLPSDRFFAERPEGSVSTLKIQRTQQEDSAVYLCASRPSGRNRETQYFGPGTRLLVL.

The CDR3 sequence is CASSITGAGYTF. Written as DNA, the CDR3 is TGTGCCAGCAGTATAACAGGGGCCGGCTACACCTTC. The chain is built from TRBV9 and TRBJ1-2; 7 positions agree with TRBD1. After removal of 5 bases from V and 8 bases from J, the junction contained 6 bases not matched to a gene. Germline CDR1 is SGDLS and CDR2 is YYNGEE. The CDR3 is 12 residues long.

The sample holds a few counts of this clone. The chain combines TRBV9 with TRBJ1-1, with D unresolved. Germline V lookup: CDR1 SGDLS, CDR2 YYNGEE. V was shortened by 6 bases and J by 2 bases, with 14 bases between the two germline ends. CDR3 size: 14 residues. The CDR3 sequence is CASTAWVENTEAFF. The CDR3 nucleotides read TGTGCCAGCACAGCGTGGGTAGAAAACACTGAAGCTTTCTTT.

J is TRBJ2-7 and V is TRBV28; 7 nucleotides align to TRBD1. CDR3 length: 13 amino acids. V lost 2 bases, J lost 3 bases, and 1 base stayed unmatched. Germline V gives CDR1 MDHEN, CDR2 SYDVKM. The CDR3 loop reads CASSLRTGYEQYF. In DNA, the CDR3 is TGTGCCAGCAGTTTACGGACAGGCTACGAGCAGTACTTC.